This is a list of T cell receptor beta chains from one sample in a study of T cell changes during pregnancy in multiple sclerosis. Only in-frame clones appear in the TCRdb table, and some are missing; sequencing was by immunoSEQ multiplex PCR. Of fewer than 100,000 clones in the sample, 85% to 95% were seen once. The sequenced sample was peripheral blood, obtained after pregnancy. The receptors come from a female donor in good health, enrolled as a control in a pregnancy study. Each CDR3 is given with its conserved first and last residue. The D gene is left open where the match is weak. Clone size is stated in some rows and not others, as once, few, many or a class when expanded.

D gene,clone size,CDR3 length,V gene,J gene,CDR3 protein,CDR3 DNA
TRBD2,.,16,TRBV5-6,TRBJ2-1,CASSFGGGAAYNEQFF,TGTGCCAGCAGCTTTGGCGGGGGGGCCGCTTACAATGAGCAGTTCTTC
.,.,13,TRBV2,TRBJ1-5,CASNLGVQQPQHF,TGTGCCAGCAATCTCGGGGTACAACAGCCCCAGCATTTT
.,.,13,TRBV12-5,TRBJ1-2,CASGYAGGYGYTF,TGTGCTAGTGGTTATGCGGGCGGCTATGGCTACACCTTC
.,.,13,TRBV7-8,TRBJ1-1,CASSLEWRTEAFF,TGTGCCAGCAGCTTGGAGTGGAGGACTGAAGCTTTCTTT
TRBD1,.,16,TRBV5-4,TRBJ1-6,CASSLMDRGYNSPLHF,TGTGCCAGCAGCTTGATGGACAGGGGTTATAATTCACCCCTCCACTTT
.,.,14,TRBV5-4,TRBJ2-5,CASSLAPGQETQYF,TGTGCCAGCAGCTTGGCCCCAGGGCAAGAGACCCAGTACTTC
.,.,13,TRBV5-1,TRBJ2-3,CASSSTYTDTQYF,TGCGCCAGCAGCTCTACGTACACAGATACGCAGTATTTT
.,.,16,TRBV28,TRBJ1-2,CASSPPLTRQDYGYTF,TGTGCCAGCAGTCCACCGCTGACAAGACAGGACTATGGCTACACCTTC
.,.,13,TRBV11-3,TRBJ1-1,CASSRQMNTEAFF,TGTGCCAGCAGTAGACAGATGAACACTGAAGCTTTCTTT
.,once,13,TRBV5-1,TRBJ1-2,CASSQERPYGYTF,TGCGCCAGCAGCCAGGAACGGCCTTATGGCTACACCTTC
.,.,18,TRBV19,TRBJ1-2,CASTSSRGGAAGAYGYTF,TGTGCCAGTACGAGTTCTCGTGGGGGCGCCGCCGGGGCTTATGGCTACACCTTC
.,.,16,TRBV28,TRBJ1-5,CASTPQGRGVAQPQHF,TGTGCCAGCACCCCCCAGGGCCGGGGGGTAGCTCAGCCCCAGCATTTT
.,.,16,TRBV7-7,TRBJ2-1,CASSPDSTHSYNEQFF,TGTGCTAGCAGTCCTGACTCAACTCACTCTTACAATGAGCAGTTCTTC
.,.,12,TRBV11-3,TRBJ2-7,CASSLASYEQYF,TGTGCCAGCAGCTTAGCATCCTACGAGCAGTACTTC
TRBD1,.,13,TRBV6-5,TRBJ1-2,CASSRTGGYGYTF,TGTGCCAGCAGCCGAACAGGGGGCTATGGCTACACCTTC
TRBD1,.,13,TRBV5-1,TRBJ1-1,CASQGGPDTEAFF,TGCGCCAGCCAAGGGGGCCCGGACACTGAAGCTTTCTTT
.,.,15,TRBV9,TRBJ1-4,CASSYPPGVRGKLFF,TGTGCCAGCAGCTATCCTCCCGGGGTCCGTGGAAAACTGTTTTTT
TRBD1,.,15,TRBV6-5,TRBJ1-2,CASSLTGDVLYGYTF,TGTGCCAGCAGTTTAACAGGGGACGTCTTGTATGGCTACACCTTC
.,.,13,TRBV5-8,TRBJ2-7,CASSQLRQDEQYF,TGTGCCAGCAGCCAGCTCCGACAGGACGAGCAGTACTTC
TRBD2,once,17,TRBV4-2,TRBJ2-5,CASSPKGERGGKETQYF,TGTGCCAGCAGCCCTAAGGGGGAGCGGGGGGGCAAGGAGACCCAGTACTTC
.,.,18,TRBV5-8,TRBJ1-2,CASSAPYYHSLNNYGYTF,TGTGCCAGCAGCGCCCCTTACTACCATTCTTTAAACAACTATGGCTACACCTTC
TRBD1,.,17,TRBV7-3,TRBJ2-3,CASSFLSAGGRSDTQYF,TGTGCCAGCAGCTTTTTGTCGGCAGGGGGCAGGTCAGATACGCAGTATTTT
TRBD1,.,14,TRBV13,TRBJ2-7,CASNADRGLGEQYF,TGTGCCAGCAACGCCGACAGGGGGCTTGGCGAGCAGTACTTC
.,.,15,TRBV30,TRBJ1-2,CAWSVPGGVIAGYTF,TGTGCCTGGAGTGTACCCGGGGGGGTGATCGCGGGCTACACCTTC
TRBD2,.,16,TRBV7-2,TRBJ2-7,CASSFRQREGSYEQYF,TGTGCCAGCAGCTTCAGGCAGAGGGAGGGCTCCTACGAGCAGTACTTC
.,.,11,TRBV5-6,TRBJ2-1,CASTQGDEQFF,TGTGCCAGCACCCAGGGCGATGAGCAGTTCTTC
.,.,14,TRBV7-2,TRBJ1-2,CASSGGVLNYGYTF,TGTGCCAGCAGCGGCGGGGTTCTCAACTATGGCTACACCTTC
TRBD1,.,15,TRBV5-8,TRBJ2-3,CASRLTGGASDTQYF,TGTGCCAGCAGGTTGACAGGGGGCGCGTCAGATACGCAGTATTTT
TRBD2,.,17,TRBV28,TRBJ2-2,CASSRATGTSKSGELFF,TGTGCCAGCAGCCGCGCTACCGGGACTAGCAAATCCGGGGAGCTGTTTTTT
.,.,14,TRBV28,TRBJ2-3,CASSPPGAWDTQYF,TGTGCCAGCAGTCCACCAGGGGCATGGGATACGCAGTATTTT
TRBD1,.,14,TRBV7-3,TRBJ2-7,CASSSGQGVDEQYF,TGTGCCAGCAGCTCCGGACAGGGAGTCGACGAGCAGTACTTC
TRBD1,few,14,TRBV4-2,TRBJ1-1,CASSQGDSRTEAFF,TGTGCCAGCAGCCAAGGGGACAGTCGGACTGAAGCTTTCTTT
TRBD2,.,19,TRBV28,TRBJ2-7,CASSPIPTSGGGRRFEQYF,TGTGCCAGCAGTCCCATCCCAACTAGCGGGGGCGGACGACGATTCGAGCAGTACTTC
TRBD1,.,14,TRBV7-9,TRBJ1-2,CASSLTDREHGYTF,TGTGCCAGCAGCTTGACCGACAGGGAACATGGCTACACCTTC
.,.,17,TRBV9,TRBJ2-1,CASSPPPGLASYNEQFF,TGTGCCAGCAGCCCTCCTCCCGGGCTAGCGAGCTACAATGAGCAGTTCTTC
TRBD2,once,16,TRBV7-9,TRBJ2-3,CASSRGTSDAPDTQYF,TGTGCCAGCAGCCGGGGGACTAGCGATGCCCCAGATACGCAGTATTTT
.,.,15,TRBV18,TRBJ1-5,CASSPLQGSNQPQHF,TGTGCCAGCTCACCACTACAGGGTAGCAATCAGCCCCAGCATTTT
.,.,15,TRBV7-3,TRBJ2-5,CASSFLGGPQETQYF,TGTGCCAGCAGCTTCCTGGGGGGACCCCAAGAGACCCAGTACTTC
TRBD1,.,18,TRBV19,TRBJ1-1,CASSIEGGLVGQVLSRFF,TGTGCCAGTAGTATCGAGGGCGGTTTAGTGGGACAGGTCTTGTCCCGCTTCTTT
TRBD1,.,16,TRBV27,TRBJ2-7,CASSLGSGQLSYEQYF,TGTGCCAGCAGTTTGGGATCGGGACAGCTATCCTACGAGCAGTACTTC
.,.,13,TRBV12-5,TRBJ2-5,CASGLGTEETQYF,TGTGCTAGTGGTTTGGGGACAGAAGAGACCCAGTACTTC
TRBD2,.,15,TRBV28,TRBJ2-7,CASSFLTSGSYEQYF,TGTGCCAGCAGTTTCTTGACTAGCGGGAGCTACGAGCAGTACTTC
TRBD2,once,13,TRBV11-2,TRBJ2-1,CASRSSGRSEQFF,TGTGCCAGCAGGTCAAGCGGGAGGAGTGAGCAGTTCTTC
TRBD2,.,17,TRBV7-3,TRBJ2-1,CASSLSPTSGTYNEQFF,TGTGCCAGCAGCTTATCCCCGACTAGCGGGACATACAATGAGCAGTTCTTC
TRBD1,.,14,TRBV28,TRBJ1-4,CASRGTGNYEKLFF,TGTGCCAGCAGGGGGACAGGGAATTATGAAAAACTGTTTTTT
TRBD2,.,15,TRBV7-3,TRBJ2-1,CASSPGLAGYNEQFF,TGTGCCAGCAGCCCGGGACTAGCGGGGTACAATGAGCAGTTCTTC